This entry lists 32 T cell receptor beta chains sequenced from one sample in a study of technical replicates of blood from several donors. Clones were read by immunoSEQ multiplex PCR, and TCRdb kept only the in-frame ones, dropping some. In the table there are 55,000 to 60,000 clones, around 93% of which are singletons. Source material: PBMCs. The receptors were sampled from a human donor in good health. Some clones in this sample may be carry-over from other donors' samples.

V usage is TRBV7-9 and J usage is TRBJ2-5, with D possibly matching TRBD1 (6 bases). CDR1 is SEHNR, CDR2 FQNEAQ, per germline (reference sequence). This CDR3 spans 14 amino acids. V was trimmed by 5 bases and J by 3 bases, leaving 13 bases between them. CDR3 protein: CASSHTGREETQYF. In nucleotides, the CDR3 is TGTGCCAGCAGCCATACAGGGCGGGAAGAGACCCAGTACTTC.

The rearrangement joins TRBV9 to TRBJ1-2; TRBD1 agrees at 10 bases. The V gene end was trimmed by 0 bases and the J gene end by 7 bases; junction bases not matched to a gene: 6. The CDR3 is 15 residues long. Germline CDR1 is SGDLS and CDR2 is YYNGEE. CDR3: CASSVGRQGAFGYTF. In DNA, the CDR3 is TGTGCCAGCAGCGTAGGGAGACAGGGGGCTTTTGGCTACACCTTC.

The rearrangement joins TRBV4-3 to TRBJ2-1, with D possibly TRBD2 on 5 matching bases. The V gene lost 0 bases and the J gene lost 4 bases, with 19 bases spanning the gap. The CDR3 spans 18 residues. Germline-derived CDR1 and CDR2 are LGHNA and YSLEER. The DNA of the CDR3 is TGCGCCAGCAGCCAAGACGCGGGCAACACTCGATTATACAATGAGCAGTTCTTC. It encodes CASSQDAGNTRLYNEQFF.

The rearrangement joins TRBV5-1 to TRBJ1-2; D possibly corresponds to TRBD1 (6 bases). V was clipped by 1 base and J by 7 bases, with 11 bases between them. The CDR3 totals 13 residues. CDR1 is SGHRS, CDR2 YFSETQ, per germline. The DNA for the CDR3 is TGCGCCAGCAGCTTGTTTACAGGGTCTGGCTACACCTTC. Translating gives CASSLFTGSGYTF.

The genes are TRBV7-2 and TRBJ2-7; 10 nucleotides align to TRBD2. Germline CDR1 SGHTA, CDR2 FQGNSA. The V gene end was trimmed by 6 bases and the J gene end by 5 bases; junction bases not matched to a gene: 4. This CDR3 comprises 13 residues. The CDR3 here is CASRLAGVHEQYF. In DNA, the CDR3 is TGTGCCAGCAGGCTAGCGGGAGTCCACGAGCAGTACTTC.

The chain couples TRBV12-2 to TRBJ1-2; no check of the table's D call, TRBD1, against the DNA was made. TRBV12-2 is labeled a pseudogene. CDR3 length: 14 amino acids. The CDR3 is CASRSHREGHGYTF. The CDR3 DNA reads as TGTGCAAGTCGCTCTCACAGGGAAGGGCATGGCTACACCTTC.

The rearrangement links TRBV6-4 to TRBJ1-3, with a tentative D call TRBD1 (6 bases). The germline gives CDR1 MRHNA, CDR2 SNTAGT. CDR3 length equals 17 residues. The germline V and J ends were trimmed by 6 bases and 2 bases, with 20 bases remaining between them. The CDR3 sequence: CASSNEPRGKAGNTIYF. The CDR3 DNA reads TGTGCCAGCAGCAACGAACCCAGGGGTAAAGCTGGAAACACCATATATTTT.

The chain couples TRBV4-3 to TRBJ1-4, with 9 bases fitting TRBD1. Germline values: CDR1 LGHNA, CDR2 YSLEER. The CDR3 spans 15 residues. The J segment lost 6 bases and the V segment lost 2 bases, leaving 4 bases of the junction unmatched. Written as DNA, the CDR3 is TGCGCCAGCAGCCAAACAGGGGGCAGGGATGAAAAACTGTTTTTT. Its translation is CASSQTGGRDEKLFF.

The chain joins TRBV2 to TRBJ1-1, with a possible D match to TRBD1 (5 bases). The CDR3 extends over 12 amino acids. Germline lookup yields CDR1 SNHLY and CDR2 FYNNEI. The ends were cut back, 9 bases at V and 4 bases at J, with 12 bases in the middle. The CDR3 DNA sequence: TGTGCCAGTGGGTCGGGGGGCACTGAAGCTTTCTTT. This translates into CASGSGGTEAFF.

The rearrangement uses TRBV19 and TRBJ1-2, with 12 bases fitting TRBD1. The CDR3 sequence is 15 residues long. Trimming took 8 bases from V and 6 from J; bases not matched to a gene: 10. CDR1 is LNHDA, CDR2 SQIVND, per germline (reference sequence). The CDR3 region has the DNA TGTGCCAGTCGGGGACAGGGGGCTCTTGTGCATGGCTACACCTTC. It encodes CASRGQGALVHGYTF.

This chain connects TRBV2 to TRBJ2-5, with D possibly TRBD2 on 6 matching bases. Trimming shortened V by 7 bases and J by 6 bases, and 18 bases separated the two germline ends. The CDR3 runs to 14 residues. CDR1 and CDR2 (germline): SNHLY, FYNNEI. The CDR3 sequence: CASTGGTALKTQYF. CDR3 DNA: TGTGCCAGCACTGGGGGGACCGCGTTGAAGACCCAGTACTTC.

V gene TRBV18 combines with J gene TRBJ2-2, with a tentative D call TRBD1 (6 bases). The V gene's germline CDR1 is KGHSH and CDR2 LQKENI. The CDR3 runs to 13 residues. V lost 8 bases, J lost 4 bases, and 11 bases lay in between. The CDR3 DNA reads TGTGCCAGCAGGACAGAGATCACCGGGGAGCTGTTTTTT. It is translated as CASRTEITGELFF.

The J gene is TRBJ2-1, the V gene TRBV7-8, with D unresolved. CDR3 length: 15 residues. The V and J ends lost 5 bases and 0 bases respectively, with 11 bases between them. Germline lookup yields CDR1 SGHVS and CDR2 FQNEAQ. For the CDR3, the DNA is TGTGCCAGCAGCCGAAGCCGGAGCTCCTACAATGAGCAGTTCTTC. Its protein product is CASSRSRSSYNEQFF.

The rearrangement uses TRBV4-3 and TRBJ1-1, with a weak D call TRBD1 (5 bases). There are 16 residues in the CDR3. Germline V gives CDR1 LGHNA, CDR2 YSLEER. Trimming took off 4 bases at V and 6 bases at J, with 21 bases between the two ends. The CDR3 here is CASSPSRFDSPAEAFF. DNA for the CDR3: TGCGCCAGCAGCCCAAGCCGATTTGACAGTCCTGCTGAAGCTTTCTTT.

J is TRBJ1-5 and V is TRBV30, with no clear D. With 1 base removed from V and 2 bases from J, the gap between germline ends came to 9 bases. This CDR3 contains 14 residues. Germline assignment: CDR1 GTSNPN and CDR2 SVGIG (reference sequence). The CDR3 protein is CAWSGEGGNQPQHF. The CDR3 nucleotides are TGTGCCTGGAGTGGGGAGGGAGGCAATCAGCCCCAGCATTTT. The full variable domain, rest sourced from reference TRBV30 and TRBJ1-5, is SQTIHQWPATLVQPVGSPLSLECTVEGTSNPNLYWYRQAAGRGLQLLFYSVGIGQISSEVPQNLSASRPQDRQFILSSKKLLLSDSGFYLCAWSGEGGNQPQHFGDGTRLSIL.

CDR3 amino acids: CASSRTGWGDTEAFF. CDR3 DNA sequence: TGTGCCAGCAGTAGGACAGGGTGGGGAGACACTGAAGCTTTCTTT. The chain carries TRBV9 and TRBJ1-1; 8 positions agree with TRBD1. Germline CDR1 is SGDLS and CDR2 is YYNGEE. V was clipped by 5 bases and J by 3 bases; unmatched bases: 9. The CDR3 covers 15 residues. Looking up the rest from reference TRBV9 and TRBJ1-1 gives the full variable domain: DSGVTQTPKHLITATGQRVTLRCSPRSGDLSVYWYQQSLDQGLQFLIQYYNGEERAKGNILERFSAQQFPDLHSELNLSSLELGDSALYFCASSRTGWGDTEAFFGQGTRLTVV.

The V call is TRBV6-5, the J call TRBJ1-2; no reliable D call. The CDR3 consists of 14 residues. V was trimmed by 6 bases and J by 4 bases, leaving 15 bases between them. Germline-derived CDR1 and CDR2 are MNHEY and SVGAGI. The CDR3 sequence is CASRQSEAAYGYTF. CDR3 bases: TGTGCCAGCAGGCAATCCGAGGCAGCCTATGGCTACACCTTC.

This clone was detected once. The chain couples TRBV19 to TRBJ1-1, with a tentative D call TRBD1 (6 bases). The CDR3 length is 15 residues. The V end lost 3 bases, the J end lost 5 bases, and 16 bases lay between the germline ends. Germline V gene data show CDR1 as LNHDA and CDR2 as SQIVND (reference sequence). CDR3 protein: CASSIGRGARTEAFF. The CDR3 bases are TGTGCCAGTAGTATTGGTCGGGGGGCCAGGACTGAAGCTTTCTTT.

This clone was seen more than once but under ten times. This chain joins TRBV7-3 and TRBJ2-7; 10 bases are a match to TRBD1. V trimming: 5 bases; J trimming: 4 bases; junction bases outside the gene matches: 11. Germline-derived CDR1 and CDR2 are SGHTA and FQGTGA. The CDR3 is made up of 16 amino acids. The CDR3 sequence is CASSPSGQGVLYEQYF. CDR3 DNA sequence: TGTGCCAGCAGCCCCTCAGGACAGGGGGTATTGTACGAGCAGTACTTC.

The rearrangement links TRBV19 to TRBJ1-6, with 8 bases fitting TRBD1. The CDR3 consists of 15 residues. With V trimmed by 5 bases and J by 7 bases, 7 bases remained unmatched. CDR1 and CDR2 from the germline V gene are LNHDA and SQIVND (reference sequence). CDR3 protein: CASSARDRKNSPLHF. The CDR3, as DNA: TGTGCCAGTAGTGCCAGGGACAGGAAGAATTCACCCCTCCACTTT.

Turning to this clone: Lacking the conserved final phenylalanine or tryptophan, this CDR3 likely reflects a read error. Because the CDR3's place on the DNA is in doubt, the DNA is left out and the CDR3 is given as listed by TCRdb. The chain links TRBV6-1 to TRBJ1-1; the D call in the table, TRBD1, was not verified against the DNA. A total of 12 residues make up the CDR3, ends included. Germline-derived CDR1 and CDR2 are MNHNS and SASEGT. This CDR3 is CASSENGAHTVA.

The chain combines TRBV5-1 with TRBJ1-3; 7 nucleotides align to TRBD1. This CDR3 region has 16 residues. CDR1 is SGHRS and CDR2 is YFSETQ in the germline V gene. J lost 4 bases, V lost 4 bases, and 11 bases had no gene match. The CDR3 nucleotides read TGCGCCAGCAGCCACGACACAGGGGCACCCGGAAACACCATATATTTT. Residues: CASSHDTGAPGNTIYF.

The chain joins TRBV5-1 to TRBJ2-5, with TRBD2 identical over 14 bases. Germline values: CDR1 SGHRS, CDR2 YFSETQ. This CDR3 spans 17 amino acids. V was pared by 0 bases and J by 2 bases, with 3 bases of the junction left unmatched. The CDR3 region is CASSLAGTSGGQETQYF. The CDR3 DNA sequence: TGCGCCAGCAGCTTGGCTGGGACTAGCGGGGGACAAGAGACCCAGTACTTC.

The gene calls are TRBV7-3 and TRBJ2-7; 7 bases map to TRBD1. This CDR3 has 13 residues. V lost 4 bases to trimming and J lost 6 bases; unmatched junction nucleotides: 6. CDR1 is SGHTA and CDR2 is FQGTGA in the germline V gene. The CDR3 protein is CASSSDRFGEQYF. Here the CDR3 DNA reads TGTGCCAGCAGCTCGGACAGGTTTGGCGAGCAGTACTTC.

This sequence joins TRBV29-1 and TRBJ2-3; 7 bases line up with TRBD1. The V gene end was trimmed by 6 bases and the J gene end by 2 bases; junction bases not matched to a gene: 5. The length of the CDR3 is 13 residues. CDR1 and CDR2 (germline): SQVTM, ANQGSEA. The CDR3 DNA follows: TGCAGCGTCGTGGGACAGTTCACAGATACGCAGTATTTT. It is translated as CSVVGQFTDTQYF.

V gene TRBV7-3 combines with J gene TRBJ2-5, with a tentative D call TRBD2 (6 bases). Germline V CDR1 and CDR2: SGHTA, FQGTGA. The CDR3 covers 13 residues. V lost 3 bases, J lost 1 base, and 6 bases lay in between. CDR3 sequence: CASSFGGQETQYF. CDR3 nucleotides: TGTGCCAGCAGCTTCGGGGGCCAAGAGACCCAGTACTTC.

The rearrangement links TRBV7-7 to TRBJ2-3; 8 bases are shared with TRBD1. Germline trimming cut 5 bases from V and 4 bases from J; bases unmatched to any gene: 8. Per the germline V gene, CDR1 is SSHAT and CDR2 is FNYEAQ (reference sequence). The CDR3 length is 15 residues. CDR3: CASSPVTGASDTQYF. The CDR3 region has the DNA TGTGCCAGCAGCCCAGTGACAGGGGCGTCAGATACGCAGTATTTT. Complete variable domain (other parts from reference TRBV7-7 and TRBJ2-3): GAGVSQSPRYKVTKRGQDVTLRCDPISSHATLYWYQQALGQGPEFLTYFNYEAQPDKSGLPSDRFSAERPEGSISTLTIQRTEQRDSAMYRCASSPVTGASDTQYFGPGTRLTVL.

V usage is TRBV7-2 and J usage is TRBJ1-2, with 11 positions matching TRBD1. The CDR3 is 16 amino acids. After removal of 4 bases from V and 5 bases from J, the junction contained 9 bases not matched to a gene. Germline CDR1 is SGHTA and CDR2 is FQGNSA. CDR3 region: CASSSDRGRTGYGYTF. Here the CDR3 DNA reads TGTGCCAGCAGCTCGGACAGGGGGCGGACGGGGTATGGCTACACCTTC.

This chain uses TRBV11-1 with TRBJ1-2; TRBD1 matches 11 bases. This CDR3 comprises 13 residues. Germline values: CDR1 SGHAT, CDR2 FQDESV (reference sequence). V dropped 6 bases and J dropped 6; count of bases not matched to a gene: 3. In nucleotides, the CDR3 is TGTGCCAGCAGTGGGGACAGGGGGAATGGCTACACCTTC. Translation: CASSGDRGNGYTF.

The V call is TRBV11-2, the J call TRBJ2-7; 8 bases are a match to TRBD1. Germline loops: CDR1 SGHAT, CDR2 FQNNGV. This CDR3 spans 14 amino acids. V lost 4 bases to trimming and J lost 5 bases; unmatched junction nucleotides: 7. The CDR3 coding sequence is TGTGCCAGCAGCTCGCTCAGGGGGCTCGACGAGCAGTACTTC. Translating it yields CASSSLRGLDEQYF.

The chain has TRBV15 and TRBJ1-4; TRBD1 agrees at 8 bases. V lost 5 bases, J lost 7 bases, and 12 bases stayed unmatched. This CDR3 is built from 16 residues. Per the germline V gene, CDR1 is LNHNV and CDR2 is YYDKDF (reference sequence). DNA of the CDR3: TGTGCCACCAGCGGATACACAGGGGGTCCGGGTGAAAAACTGTTTTTT. Its translation: CATSGYTGGPGEKLFF.

This chain links TRBV30 with TRBJ1-2; 8 nucleotides align to TRBD1. From germline, CDR1 is GTSNPN and CDR2 SVGIG (reference sequence). The CDR3 sequence is 12 residues long. V shed 3 bases, J shed 5 bases, and the junction held 2 bases outside the gene matches. The CDR3 sequence is CAWRQGVYGYTF. In DNA form, the CDR3 reads TGTGCCTGGAGACAGGGGGTATATGGCTACACCTTC.